This T cell receptor (beta chain) came from a study of cytomegalovirus exposure and HLA in healthy donors. Findings of the study overall: Later, TCR association rates were found to vary by HLA locus, highest for DRB1 and lowest for HLA-C.

The CDR3 is 14 residues long. Germline CDR1 MDHEN, CDR2 SYDVKM. J gave up 2 bases and V 6 bases, and 7 bases lay outside the gene matches. Regarding this clone: Its antigen is currently unknown.

Both 60 Vbeta primers and 13 Jbeta primers went into the PCR. Measured with immunoSEQ multiplex PCR; TCRdb has only the in-frame clones, and not every one. The data contain over 150,000 clones, 60% to 85% of them singletons. Sequencing was performed on PBMCs. The chain links TRBV28 to TRBJ2-7; 7 positions agree with TRBD2. The receptor was derived from a middle-aged woman in good health and CMV-seronegative. DNA for the CDR3: TGTGCCAGCAGACAGACGGGGGGTACCTACGAGCAGTACTTC. Its protein is CASRQTGGTYEQYF.